The 27 T cell receptor beta chains given below trace back to one sample, sequenced in a study of PD-L1 blockade in urothelial cancer (dated by TCRdb to 2015 to 2018). Library preparation employed the immunoSEQ multiplex PCR assay. The immuneACCESS repertoire file appears here via TCRdb, limited to in-frame rearrangements. These files lack a portion of the clones; in checked studies, under half of the deficit traces to unresolved V genes, and the cause of the others is not known. The sample contains tens of thousands of clones, less than 90% of them found a single time. 4% to 6% of the sample is in the top ten clones. The sequencing here drew on PBMCs, taken around atezolizumab (anti-PD-L1) treatment. These receptors all come from a man between 70 and 80 years old with urothelial cancer.

The chain couples TRBV7-8 to TRBJ1-1; D might be TRBD1 (6 bases). This CDR3 is 18 amino acids long. With 1 base removed from V and 2 bases from J, the gap between germline ends came to 20 bases. From germline, CDR1 is SGHVS and CDR2 FQNEAQ. CDR3: CASSLVGDWGGHNTEAFF. The CDR3, as DNA: TGTGCCAGCAGCTTAGTTGGGGATTGGGGGGGACACAACACTGAAGCTTTCTTT.

The genes are TRBV6-5 and TRBJ1-3; TRBD1 agrees at 7 bases. The germline V gene has CDR1 MNHEY and CDR2 SVGAGI. The junction had 6 bases not matched to a gene; V was cut back by 7 bases and J by 3 bases. The CDR3 runs 14 residues. CDR3 nucleotide sequence: TGTGCCAGCACCGTGGACAGGAATGGAAACACCATATATTTT. Protein sequence: CASTVDRNGNTIYF.

V is TRBV27 and J is TRBJ2-1, with 9 bases lining up with TRBD2. Germline V gives CDR1 MNHEY, CDR2 SMNVEV (reference sequence). V was pared by 4 bases and J by 4 bases, with 11 bases of the junction left unmatched. The CDR3 runs to 17 residues. CDR3 sequence: CASSSQTGTSSYNEQFF. CDR3 bases: TGTGCCAGCAGTTCCCAAACAGGGACTAGCTCGTACAATGAGCAGTTCTTC.

This chain uses TRBV7-2 with TRBJ2-1; 11 nucleotides line up with TRBD2. V gave up 2 bases and J gave up 5 bases; unmatched junction bases: 8. Germline CDR1 SGHTA, CDR2 FQGNSA. The CDR3 covers 17 residues. The CDR3 loop reads CASSLIVGTSGNNEQFF. CDR3 sequence (DNA): TGTGCCAGCAGCTTAATAGTCGGGACTAGCGGCAACAATGAGCAGTTCTTC.

The chain uses TRBV9 and TRBJ2-2; 8 bases match TRBD1. From germline, CDR1 is SGDLS and CDR2 YYNGEE. V lost 4 bases and J lost 7; bases outside the gene matches: 3. The CDR3 is 13 residues long. The CDR3: CASSPGGIGELFF. The CDR3 DNA reads as TGTGCCAGCAGCCCAGGGGGCATCGGGGAGCTGTTTTTT.

This clone was observed once. This chain uses TRBV7-9 with TRBJ1-1, with 8 bases that match TRBD1. The trim removed 6 bases at V and 4 bases at J, leaving 7 bases unmatched. CDR1 and CDR2 (germline): SEHNR, FQNEAQ (reference sequence). This CDR3 comprises 14 residues. The CDR3 DNA follows: TGTGCCAGCAGTTCCCTTGGACAGGGCACTGAAGCTTTCTTT. Amino acids: CASSSLGQGTEAFF.

The count of this clone is one. The chain links TRBV27 to TRBJ1-3, with TRBD1 matching 7 bases. The CDR3 spans 16 residues. After removal of 2 bases from V and 5 bases from J, the junction contained 9 bases not matched to a gene. Germline V gives CDR1 MNHEY, CDR2 SMNVEV (reference sequence). The chain's CDR3 is CASSLGGGASRNTIYF. CDR3 bases: TGTGCCAGCAGTTTAGGAGGGGGCGCGAGTAGAAACACCATATATTTT.

The V gene is TRBV18, the J gene TRBJ2-5, with 9 bases fitting TRBD1. V lost 3 bases to trimming and J lost 5 bases; unmatched junction nucleotides: 10. Germline CDR1 is KGHSH and CDR2 is LQKENI. The CDR3 runs 16 residues. The CDR3 protein is CASSPTRPGQGETQYF. Written as DNA, the CDR3 is TGTGCCAGCTCACCGACCCGACCGGGACAGGGTGAGACCCAGTACTTC.

The chain combines TRBV28 with TRBJ1-2; TRBD1 agrees at 8 bases. The trim removed 8 bases at V and 5 bases at J, leaving 13 bases unmatched. The CDR3 sequence is 15 residues long. CDR1 and CDR2 (germline): MDHEN, SYDVKM. Written as DNA, the CDR3 is TGTGCCAGCGGCTCCCTGGGGACAGGTCTTTATGGCTACACCTTC. Translating it yields CASGSLGTGLYGYTF.

The rearrangement uses TRBV5-1 and TRBJ2-3, with TRBD1 identical over 7 bases. The CDR3 spans 16 residues. Germline values: CDR1 SGHRS, CDR2 YFSETQ. V lost 3 bases and J lost 0; bases outside the gene matches: 7. The CDR3: CASSSLPGQSTDTQYF. The CDR3 bases are TGCGCCAGCAGCTCCCTTCCGGGACAGAGCACAGATACGCAGTATTTT.

V gene TRBV6-6 combines with J gene TRBJ1-5; 9 bases map to TRBD1. The CDR3 runs 14 residues. The trim removed 7 bases at V and 7 bases at J, leaving 8 bases unmatched. Germline assignment: CDR1 MNHNY and CDR2 SVGAGI (reference sequence). The chain's CDR3 is CASTIQGAGQPQHF. The CDR3 DNA follows: TGTGCCAGCACTATACAGGGGGCAGGGCAGCCCCAGCATTTT.

This clone was picked up many times. The chain carries TRBV5-5 and TRBJ1-5, with a tentative D call TRBD1 (5 bases). Trimming took off 5 bases at V and 5 bases at J, with 14 bases between the two ends. Germline assignment: CDR1 SGHKS and CDR2 YYEKEE (reference sequence). The length of the CDR3 is 14 residues. CDR3: CASSLRQNYQPQHF. The CDR3 DNA sequence: TGTGCCAGCAGTCTTAGACAGAACTATCAGCCCCAGCATTTT.

The rearrangement links TRBV7-2 to TRBJ2-7, with 8 bases matching TRBD2. The CDR3 covers 15 residues. J was trimmed by 2 bases and V by 2 bases; bases with no gene match: 5. The germline V gene has CDR1 SGHTA and CDR2 FQGNSA. The DNA of the CDR3 is TGTGCCAGCAGCTTACAAGCGGGAGCTGCCTACGAGCAGTACTTC. As protein: CASSLQAGAAYEQYF.

V is TRBV30 and J is TRBJ1-4; tentative D call: TRBD1 (6 bases). This CDR3 has 14 amino acids. The ends were cut back, 0 bases at V and 8 bases at J, with 13 bases in the middle. Germline CDR1 and CDR2: GTSNPN and SVGIG (reference sequence). The CDR3 bases are TGTGCCTGGAGTGTACAGGGATTGGGGGAAAAACTGTTTTTT. Encoded protein: CAWSVQGLGEKLFF.

This chain joins TRBV9 and TRBJ1-2; a weak D match, TRBD1 (5 bases). This CDR3 spans 14 amino acids. V was cut by 0 bases and J by 7 bases, with 13 bases left in between. Per germline, CDR1 SGDLS and CDR2 YYNGEE. CDR3 protein: CASSVDRQGSGYTF. In nucleotides, the CDR3 is TGTGCCAGCAGCGTAGATCGGCAGGGAAGTGGCTACACCTTC.

The V call is TRBV27, the J call TRBJ2-1, with unresolved D. The CDR3 sequence is 11 residues long. Trimming took 6 bases from V and 4 from J, leaving 4 bases between them. Germline CDR1 is MNHEY and CDR2 is SMNVEV (reference sequence). CDR3 loop: CASSRYNEQFF. DNA for the CDR3: TGTGCCAGCAGCAGGTACAATGAGCAGTTCTTC.

The V call is TRBV6-1, the J call TRBJ1-2; D uncertain. Trimming pared 3 bases from V and 5 bases from J, leaving 4 bases between. The CDR3 length is 11 residues. CDR1 and CDR2 from the germline V gene are MNHNS and SASEGT. This CDR3 reads CASSDNYGYTF. The CDR3 DNA sequence: TGTGCCAGCAGTGATAATTATGGCTACACCTTC.

Comment on this clone: One junction end does not reproduce the germline sequence, and a read error may be involved. This chain uses TRBV28 with TRBJ2-3; maybe TRBD2 (5 bases). The CDR3 extends over 12 amino acids. Germline lookup yields CDR1 MDHEN and CDR2 SYDVKM. CDR3 bases: TGCGAACCGGACTTTTTGGCGGATACGCAGTATTTT. Its translation: CEPDFLADTQYF.

This clone appeared a single time. This chain connects TRBV28 to TRBJ2-3, with a possible D match to TRBD2 (6 bases). The CDR3 is 15 residues long. Between the trimmed V and J ends, which lost 4 bases and 1 base, there was a span of 12 bases. Germline CDR1 and CDR2: MDHEN and SYDVKM. CDR3 nucleotides: TGTGCCAGCAGTTCTTCCACTAGCCGCACAGATACGCAGTATTTT. The encoded protein is CASSSSTSRTDTQYF. The full variable domain, in which reference TRBV28 and TRBJ2-3 provide the parts outside the CDR3, is DVKVTQSSRYLVKRTGEKVFLECVQDMDHENMFWYRQDPGLGLRLIYFSYDVKMKEKGDIPEGYSVSREKKERFSLILESASTNQTSMYLCASSSSTSRTDTQYFGPGTRLTVL.

The gene calls are TRBV5-5 and TRBJ2-5; 7 bases agree with TRBD2. J lost 5 bases, V lost 0 bases, and 10 bases had no gene match. This CDR3 region has 16 residues. Germline lookup yields CDR1 SGHKS and CDR2 YYEKEE (reference sequence). CDR3 sequence (DNA): TGTGCCAGCAGCTTGGCGGCGGGAGCCCTCGGGGAGACCCAGTACTTC. Amino acid sequence: CASSLAAGALGETQYF. Variable domain in full (rest from reference TRBV5-5 and TRBJ2-5): DAGVTQSPTHLIKTRGQQVTLRCSPISGHKSVSWYQQVLGQGPQFIFQYYEKEERGRGNFPDRFSARQFPNYSSELNVNALLLGDSALYLCASSLAAGALGETQYFGPGTRLLVL.

This clone was detected only a few times. The gene calls are TRBV6-1 and TRBJ1-2; the D is unclear. The CDR3 sequence is 14 residues long. Germline CDR1 reads MNHNS; CDR2 reads SASEGT. Trimming stripped 2 bases from V and 1 base from J, with 8 bases between. The CDR3 DNA is TGTGCCAGCAGTGAACAACAGAGTAACTATGGCTACACCTTC. It yields the protein CASSEQQSNYGYTF.

Remarks on this clone: One end of the junction varies from germline; a read error may be responsible. The chain recombines TRBV20-1 with TRBJ2-1; TRBD2 aligns across 7 bases. In germline, CDR1 is DFQATT, CDR2 SNEGSKA (reference sequence). CDR3 length: 11 residues. The CDR3 DNA is TGCAGTGCTAGATTTCCAGCGGGATTACTCTTC. Amino acid sequence: CSARFPAGLLF.

This clone was seen more than once but under ten times. The chain is built from TRBV20-1 and TRBJ1-1; D gene ambiguous. The germline CDR1 and CDR2 sequences are DFQATT and SNEGSKA (reference sequence). The CDR3 is made up of 11 amino acids. V lost 3 bases to trimming and J lost 4 bases, with 6 bases between them. The CDR3 nucleotides are TGCAGTGCTAGGCCCGGCACTGAAGCTTTCTTT. Its translation: CSARPGTEAFF.

The chain carries TRBV18 and TRBJ2-2; 7 bases are a match to TRBD1. V trimming: 2 bases; J trimming: 4 bases; junction bases outside the gene matches: 10. The CDR3 is 17 amino acids. The germline gives CDR1 KGHSH, CDR2 LQKENI. The CDR3 nucleotides are TGTGCCAGCTCACCAAATATTTTGACAGGGCGCACCGGGGAGCTGTTTTTT. Its translation: CASSPNILTGRTGELFF.

This chain uses TRBV25-1 with TRBJ2-2, with 7 bases matching TRBD1. Germline V gene lookup returns CDR1 MGHDK and CDR2 SYGVNS. Trimming took 5 bases from V and 1 from J; bases not matched to a gene: 1. The CDR3 is 14 amino acids. This chain's CDR3 is CASSRQGNTGELFF. CDR3 in DNA: TGTGCCAGCAGTAGACAGGGGAACACCGGGGAGCTGTTTTTT.

The V gene is TRBV5-1, the J gene TRBJ1-1; 11 nucleotides match TRBD1. The CDR3 length is 20 residues. Germline trimming cut 1 base from V and 1 base from J; bases unmatched to any gene: 15. Germline CDR1 is SGHRS and CDR2 is YFSETQ. The CDR3 region is CASSLPLGQGVSLGNTEAFF. The CDR3 nucleotides read TGCGCCAGCAGCTTGCCCCTGGGACAGGGGGTCTCGTTGGGGAACACTGAAGCTTTCTTT.

V is TRBV5-1 and J is TRBJ2-6, with a tentative D call TRBD1 (5 bases). The CDR3 consists of 15 residues. The germline V and J ends were trimmed by 4 bases and 4 bases, with 12 bases remaining between them. The germline CDR1 and CDR2 sequences are SGHRS and YFSETQ. CDR3 in amino acids: CASSVDSPGANVLTF. The CDR3 DNA is TGCGCCAGCAGCGTCGACAGCCCCGGGGCCAACGTCCTGACTTTC. The full variable domain, rest sourced from reference TRBV5-1 and TRBJ2-6, is KAGVTQTPRYLIKTRGQQVTLSCSPISGHRSVSWYQQTPGQGLQFLFEYFSETQRNKGNFPGRFSGRQFSNSRSEMNVSTLELGDSALYLCASSVDSPGANVLTFGAGSRLTVL.